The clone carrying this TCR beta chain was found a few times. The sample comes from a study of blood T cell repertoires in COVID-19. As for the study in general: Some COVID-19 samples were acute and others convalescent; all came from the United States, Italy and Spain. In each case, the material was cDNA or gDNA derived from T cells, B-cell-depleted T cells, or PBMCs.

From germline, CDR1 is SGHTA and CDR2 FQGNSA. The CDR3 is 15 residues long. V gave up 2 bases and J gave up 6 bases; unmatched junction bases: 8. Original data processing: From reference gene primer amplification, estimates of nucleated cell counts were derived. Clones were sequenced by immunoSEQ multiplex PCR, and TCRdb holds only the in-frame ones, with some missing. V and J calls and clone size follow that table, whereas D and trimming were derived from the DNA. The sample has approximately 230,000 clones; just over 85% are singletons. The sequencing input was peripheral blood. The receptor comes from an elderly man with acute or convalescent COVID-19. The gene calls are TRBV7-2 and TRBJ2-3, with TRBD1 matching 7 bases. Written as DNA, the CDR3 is TGTGCCAGCAGCTTATCGACAGGGATTGCCGATACGCAGTATTTT. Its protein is CASSLSTGIADTQYF.